The 20 T cell receptor beta chains presented below share a single source sample, sequenced in a study of blood T cell repertoires in COVID-19. Assay: immunoSEQ multiplex PCR; the TCRdb copy retains only in-frame clones and omits some. Among some 380,000 clones listed, 88% were seen once. The sequenced material came from PBMCs or T cells enriched from blood (not recorded which). Every receptor here comes from a woman aged 40-49 years with acute COVID-19.

The J gene is TRBJ2-6, the V gene TRBV5-1; no firm D call. The V gene lost 4 bases and the J gene lost 0 bases, with 14 bases spanning the gap. Germline V CDR1 and CDR2: SGHRS, YFSETQ. The CDR3 is 17 amino acids. CDR3 DNA: TGCGCCAGCAGCAAGGTCACTGAGGCCTCTGGGGCCAACGTCCTGACTTTC. As protein: CASSKVTEASGANVLTF.

The chain uses TRBV2 and TRBJ2-2; 8 bases are shared with TRBD2. Germline V gives CDR1 SNHLY, CDR2 FYNNEI. Losses at the gene ends were 4 bases for V and 1 base for J; bases not matched to a gene: 5. The length of the CDR3 is 16 residues. CDR3 sequence (DNA): TGTGCCAGCAGTGCCGAAGCGGGGGAGAACACCGGGGAGCTGTTTTTT. This translates into CASSAEAGENTGELFF.

The chain employs TRBV7-2 and TRBJ1-6; D unresolved. Trimming stripped 2 bases from V and 0 bases from J, with 5 bases between. This CDR3 has 15 residues. Germline loops: CDR1 SGHTA, CDR2 FQGNSA. The CDR3 nucleotides read TGTGCCAGCAGCTTATTGAGCTCCTATAATTCACCCCTCCACTTT. Protein sequence: CASSLLSSYNSPLHF.

The chain joins TRBV7-8 to TRBJ2-3; tentatively, D is TRBD2 (6 bases). Germline assignment: CDR1 SGHVS and CDR2 FQNEAQ. V lost 5 bases and J 6 bases, leaving 21 bases between the germline ends. This CDR3 contains 16 residues. CDR3 amino acids: CASSERDSPVSDTQYF. The DNA for the CDR3 is TGTGCCAGCAGCGAGAGGGACTCTCCTGTCAGTGATACGCAGTATTTT.

This clone was seen once. Other DNA sequences in this sample translate to the same CDR3. This rearrangement joins TRBV5-4 to TRBJ1-1; D is undetermined. The CDR3 consists of 14 residues. V lost 2 bases and J lost 1, with 9 bases in between. Germline V CDR1 and CDR2: SGHNT, YYREEE (reference sequence). The CDR3 bases are TGTGCCAGCAGCTTAGATCGGGGGAACACTGAAGCTTTCTTT. Encoded protein: CASSLDRGNTEAFF.

J is TRBJ2-7 and V is TRBV6-5; D may be TRBD1 (6 bases). Germline loops: CDR1 MNHEY, CDR2 SVGAGI. V was shortened by 6 bases and J by 3 bases, with 18 bases between the two germline ends. The CDR3 consists of 15 residues. The CDR3 spells CASSQDRSSIYEQYF. The CDR3 DNA is TGTGCCAGCAGCCAAGACAGGAGTTCGATCTACGAGCAGTACTTC.

The CDR3 DNA is TGTGCCAGCAGCACCTCGCCCACTTCTAACTATGGCTACACCTTC. It specifies CASSTSPTSNYGYTF. The chain is built from TRBV7-6 and TRBJ1-2; unclear D gene. The CDR3 loop spans 15 amino acids. From germline, CDR1 is SGHVS and CDR2 FNYEAQ. V was clipped by 5 bases and J by 0 bases, with 13 bases between them.

The chain links TRBV7-9 to TRBJ2-7; 10 bases are a match to TRBD1. J was trimmed by 4 bases and V by 3 bases; bases with no gene match: 9. The CDR3 covers 16 residues. Germline V gives CDR1 SEHNR, CDR2 FQNEAQ (reference sequence). In nucleotides, the CDR3 is TGTGCCAGCAGCTTGGCTACCGGGACAGGGGCTTACGAGCAGTACTTC. It translates to CASSLATGTGAYEQYF.

This clone occurred once. This CDR3 is CAWSGPENIQYF. The CDR3 DNA reads TGTGCCTGGTCAGGGCCGGAAAACATTCAGTACTTC. This rearrangement joins TRBV30 to TRBJ2-4, with D possibly being TRBD1 (5 bases). CDR1 GTSNPN and CDR2 SVGIG come from the germline V gene (reference sequence). CDR3 length: 12 residues. Trimming took 5 bases from V and 5 from J, leaving 10 bases between them.

The chain uses TRBV7-9 and TRBJ1-6, with D perhaps TRBD1 (6 bases). The ends were cut back, 3 bases at V and 7 bases at J, with 10 bases in the middle. Germline values: CDR1 SEHNR, CDR2 FQNEAQ (reference sequence). This CDR3 is built from 14 residues. As DNA, the CDR3 is TGTGCCAGCAGCTTGGGAGACAGGAATTCACCCCTCCACTTT. This gives the protein CASSLGDRNSPLHF.

The chain joins TRBV4-1 to TRBJ1-2; maybe TRBD1 (5 bases). CDR1 MGHRA and CDR2 YSYEKL come from the germline V gene. This CDR3 has 15 residues. Trimming removed 1 base from V and 4 bases from J, with 13 bases in between. CDR3 residues: CASSQVPGLTYGYTF. In nucleotides, the CDR3 is TGCGCCAGCAGCCAAGTCCCAGGGTTAACCTATGGCTACACCTTC.

The rearrangement uses TRBV11-2 and TRBJ2-3; possibly TRBD2 for D (6 bases). The germline V gene has CDR1 SGHAT and CDR2 FQNNGV. The CDR3 runs 16 residues. Trimming took off 5 bases at V and 2 bases at J, with 17 bases between the two ends. CDR3 coding DNA: TGTGCCAGCAGCCGACTCGCTGGCGGGACCACAGATACGCAGTATTTT. Translation gives CASSRLAGGTTDTQYF.

The chain carries TRBV30 and TRBJ1-2, with 9 positions matching TRBD1. The junction had 14 bases not matched to a gene; V was cut back by 3 bases and J by 3 bases. CDR1 and CDR2 (germline): GTSNPN, SVGIG (reference sequence). The CDR3 length is 17 residues. CDR3: CAWSQGTGKSIYYGYTF. CDR3 coding DNA: TGTGCCTGGAGCCAAGGGACAGGGAAAAGTATATACTATGGCTACACCTTC.

The V call is TRBV5-1, the J call TRBJ1-1; D unclear. Trimming pared 0 bases from V and 1 base from J, leaving 13 bases between. The germline gives CDR1 SGHRS, CDR2 YFSETQ. The CDR3 has 16 residues. The CDR3 reads CASSLVGVRGNTEAFF. The CDR3 bases are TGCGCCAGCAGCTTGGTCGGGGTTCGAGGGAACACTGAAGCTTTCTTT.

V and J are TRBV5-4 and TRBJ2-7, with 8 bases fitting TRBD1. This CDR3 comprises 15 residues. Germline values: CDR1 SGHNT, CDR2 YYREEE (reference sequence). Unmatched junction bases numbered 4, after V lost 0 bases and J lost 2 bases. CDR3 residues: CASSLADRVPYEQYF. Written as DNA, the CDR3 is TGTGCCAGCAGCTTGGCGGACAGGGTACCCTACGAGCAGTACTTC.

This clone has a single count. The chain links TRBV18 to TRBJ2-1; 10 bases align to TRBD2. Germline CDR1 reads KGHSH; CDR2 reads LQKENI. Trimming took 5 bases from V and 9 from J; bases not matched to a gene: 10. The CDR3 consists of 15 residues. CDR3 bases: TGTGCCAGCTCAACACTAGCGGGGAGTGATGGTGAGCAGTTCTTC. Residues: CASSTLAGSDGEQFF.

The CDR3 loop reads CASSRDREEGAFF. The CDR3 DNA follows: TGTGCCAGTAGTAGAGACAGGGAGGAAGGGGCTTTCTTT. The gene calls are TRBV19 and TRBJ1-1; TRBD1 aligns across 7 bases. Germline trimming cut 4 bases from V and 11 bases from J; bases unmatched to any gene: 10. The CDR3 totals 13 residues. Per germline, CDR1 LNHDA and CDR2 SQIVND (reference sequence). The full variable domain, completed using reference TRBV19 and TRBJ1-1, is DGGITQSPKYLFRKEGQNVTLSCEQNLNHDAMYWYRQDPGQGLRLIYYSQIVNDFQKGDIAEGYSVSREKKESFPLTVTSAQKNPTAFYLCASSRDREEGAFFGQGTRLTVV.

The rearrangement links TRBV29-1 to TRBJ1-5; D gene ambiguous. Trimming shortened V by 4 bases and J by 4 bases, and 11 bases separated the two germline ends. CDR3 size: 13 residues. CDR1 and CDR2 from the germline V gene are SQVTM and ANQGSEA. CDR3 sequence reads: CSVGGGMNQPQHF. CDR3 coding DNA: TGCAGCGTTGGTGGAGGGATGAATCAGCCCCAGCATTTT.

The V call is TRBV6-5, the J call TRBJ2-5; D uncertain. CDR1 and CDR2 from the germline V gene are MNHEY and SVGAGI. The length of the CDR3 is 12 residues. The ends were cut back, 10 bases at V and 5 bases at J, with 14 bases in the middle. The CDR3 DNA is TGTGCCACCAGACATCCCCAGGAGACCCAGTACTTC. This codes for CATRHPQETQYF.

This clone was counted only a few times. The chain recombines TRBV6-1 with TRBJ1-1; unclear D gene. The CDR3 loop spans 14 amino acids. The V gene's germline CDR1 is MNHNS and CDR2 SASEGT. Trimming left V 3 bases short and J 1 base short, with 9 bases between. CDR3 sequence: CASSDSFENTEAFF. CDR3 DNA: TGTGCCAGCAGTGATAGCTTCGAGAACACTGAAGCTTTCTTT.